These 25 T cell receptor beta chains came from one sample sequenced in a study of shared clonotypes between healthy human individuals. Naive CD8 isolation took CD45RO-negative cells positively selected for CCR7 and excluded terminally differentiated effector memory CD45RA+ cells. Some clones are missing from TCRdb's copy, which holds only in-frame ones; the method was immunoSEQ multiplex PCR. The data hold 2 million to 2.5 million clones, with roughly 94% observed a single time. Source material: naive CD8+ T cells sorted from blood. The receptors come from a man between 18 and 35 years old in good health.

J is TRBJ2-7 and V is TRBV2, with a tentative D call TRBD2 (6 bases). Germline CDR1 SNHLY, CDR2 FYNNEI. Trimming stripped 1 base from V and 7 bases from J, with 11 bases between. This CDR3 comprises 13 residues. This chain's CDR3 is CASSEVGGREQYF. CDR3 DNA: TGTGCCAGCAGTGAAGTGGGGGGACGGGAGCAGTACTTC.

The CDR3 is CASSPRGDYHEQYF. In nucleotides, the CDR3 is TGTGCCAGCAGTCCACGAGGAGACTACCACGAGCAGTACTTC. The V call is TRBV27, the J call TRBJ2-7; perhaps TRBD2 as D (5 bases). The CDR3 consists of 14 residues. Looked up from germline, CDR1 is MNHEY and CDR2 is SMNVEV (reference sequence). The V and J ends lost 5 bases and 5 bases respectively, with 16 bases between them.

J is TRBJ2-7 and V is TRBV10-3, with a possible D match to TRBD2 (6 bases). Germline V gene sequence: CDR1 ENHRY, CDR2 SYGVKD. Trimming cost V 7 bases and J 5 bases, with 12 bases left between them. The CDR3 is 12 residues long. The DNA for the CDR3 is TGTGCCATCACCCAGGGAGGACACGAGCAGTACTTC. Translated: CAITQGGHEQYF.

The V call is TRBV6-1, the J call TRBJ2-7; 14 positions match TRBD2. Germline assignment: CDR1 MNHNS and CDR2 SASEGT. Trimming at V came to 6 bases and at J to 5 bases, leaving 6 bases not matched to a gene. The CDR3 has 15 residues. DNA for the CDR3: TGTGCCAGCAGCGTCCCGGGACTAGCGGGGGACGAGCAGTACTTC. This sequence encodes CASSVPGLAGDEQYF.

The chain has TRBV11-3 and TRBJ1-1; D is undetermined. Trimming shortened V by 6 bases and J by 1 base, and 15 bases separated the two germline ends. This CDR3 region has 15 residues. Per the germline V gene, CDR1 is SGHNT and CDR2 is YENEEA. This chain's CDR3 is CASRPPLGENTEAFF. DNA for the CDR3: TGTGCCAGCAGACCTCCCCTGGGAGAGAACACTGAAGCTTTCTTT.

This clone appeared a single time. The chain recombines TRBV7-2 with TRBJ1-4; TRBD1 matches 8 bases. The CDR3 spans 15 residues. The trim removed 5 bases at V and 6 bases at J, leaving 8 bases unmatched. Germline values: CDR1 SGHTA, CDR2 FQGNSA. CDR3: CASSISGGAYEKLFF. DNA of the CDR3: TGTGCCAGCAGCATCTCAGGGGGCGCTTATGAAAAACTGTTTTTT.

Comment on this clone: The same CDR3 also results from other DNA sequences found in this sample. The chain couples TRBV9 to TRBJ2-5, with D hard to call. V was cut by 3 bases and J by 5 bases, with 8 bases left in between. This CDR3 contains 12 residues. The germline CDR1 and CDR2 sequences are SGDLS and YYNGEE. CDR3 region: CASSGTEETQYF. The CDR3 nucleotides read TGTGCCAGCAGCGGGACGGAGGAGACCCAGTACTTC. Full variable domain (rest looked up from reference TRBV9 and TRBJ2-5): DSGVTQTPKHLITATGQRVTLRCSPRSGDLSVYWYQQSLDQGLQFLIQYYNGEERAKGNILERFSAQQFPDLHSELNLSSLELGDSALYFCASSGTEETQYFGPGTRLLVL.

This chain joins TRBV7-9 and TRBJ1-1, with D possibly TRBD1 on 5 matching bases. The germline V gene has CDR1 SEHNR and CDR2 FQNEAQ (reference sequence). The CDR3 extends over 15 amino acids. V lost 2 bases and J 0 bases, leaving 10 bases between the germline ends. The CDR3 is CASSLIGGLNTEAFF. The CDR3 bases are TGTGCCAGCAGCTTAATTGGGGGATTGAACACTGAAGCTTTCTTT.

A single count supports this clone. This chain links TRBV7-9 with TRBJ2-7; no clear D gene. The CDR3 has 16 amino acids. Trimming removed 7 bases from V and 3 bases from J, with 22 bases in between. The germline gives CDR1 SEHNR, CDR2 FQNEAQ (reference sequence). CDR3 region: CASTDDGPSGGYEQYF. The CDR3, as DNA: TGTGCCAGCACAGACGACGGGCCCTCGGGCGGCTACGAGCAGTACTTC. The entire variable domain, with the rest obtained from reference TRBV7-9 and TRBJ2-7, is as follows: DTGVSQNPRHKITKRGQNVTFRCDPISEHNRLYWYRQTLGQGPEFLTYFQNEAQLEKSRLLSDRFSAERPKGSFSTLEIQRTEQGDSAMYLCASTDDGPSGGYEQYFGPGTRLTVT.

The rearrangement joins TRBV5-6 to TRBJ2-3; 12 nucleotides align to TRBD2. The germline V gene has CDR1 SGHDT and CDR2 YYEEEE. With 2 bases clipped from V and 5 bases from J, the junction kept 9 bases outside the gene matches. The CDR3 covers 17 residues. CDR3 coding DNA: TGTGCCAGCAGCTTATGGACTAGCGGGAAACAGGTAGATACGCAGTATTTT. Amino acid sequence: CASSLWTSGKQVDTQYF.

This rearrangement joins TRBV11-2 to TRBJ2-7; TRBD2 aligns across 7 bases. The CDR3 has 14 residues. Germline trimming cut 2 bases from V and 3 bases from J; bases unmatched to any gene: 4. CDR1 is SGHAT and CDR2 is FQNNGV in the germline V gene. CDR3 nucleotide sequence: TGTGCCAGCAGCTTATGGCTAGCGGACTACGAGCAGTACTTC. It specifies CASSLWLADYEQYF.

V usage is TRBV7-4 and J usage is TRBJ1-2; D is unclear. Germline values: CDR1 SGHVT, CDR2 SQSDAQ. This CDR3 is built from 14 residues. With 0 bases removed from V and 3 bases from J, the gap between germline ends came to 8 bases. CDR3 sequence: CASSLAHSYYGYTF. The CDR3 DNA reads as TGTGCCAGCAGCTTAGCCCACAGCTACTATGGCTACACCTTC.

The V gene is TRBV6-5, the J gene TRBJ1-2, with 7 bases identical to TRBD1. From germline, CDR1 is MNHEY and CDR2 SVGAGI. V gave up 6 bases and J gave up 6 bases; unmatched junction bases: 7. The CDR3 covers 13 residues. DNA of the CDR3: TGTGCCAGCAGCCCCGACAGGGAAGATGGCTACACCTTC. Its protein is CASSPDREDGYTF.

The chain uses TRBV29-1 and TRBJ1-2; 7 bases agree with TRBD1. The CDR3 runs 13 residues. Germline V gene sequence: CDR1 SQVTM, CDR2 ANQGSEA. The ends lost 4 bases at V and 2 bases at J; junction bases unmatched: 4. CDR3 sequence: CSVVLQGNYGYTF. The CDR3 nucleotides are TGCAGCGTTGTATTACAGGGGAACTATGGCTACACCTTC. Combining the CDR3 with reference TRBV29-1 and TRBJ1-2 gives the whole variable domain SAVISQKPSRDICQRGTSLTIQCQVDSQVTMMFWYRQQPGQSLTLIATANQGSEATYESGFVIDKFPISRPNLTFSTLTVSNMSPEDSSIYLCSVVLQGNYGYTFGSGTRLTVV.

V is TRBV7-9 and J is TRBJ1-4, with 9 bases lining up with TRBD1. This CDR3 has 15 residues. Trimming took 2 bases from V and 5 from J; bases not matched to a gene: 3. CDR1 and CDR2 from the germline V gene are SEHNR and FQNEAQ (reference sequence). The CDR3 coding sequence is TGTGCCAGCAGCTTATTTGACAGGGGGAATGAAAAACTGTTTTTT. Its protein is CASSLFDRGNEKLFF.

The V call is TRBV9, the J call TRBJ2-7; a weak D match, TRBD1 (6 bases). The ends were cut back, 2 bases at V and 3 bases at J, with 15 bases in the middle. The CDR3 extends over 15 amino acids. Germline CDR1 and CDR2: SGDLS and YYNGEE. CDR3 DNA: TGTGCCAGCAGCGTGGGGGCCAACCTCAACTACGAGCAGTACTTC. Its translation: CASSVGANLNYEQYF. The full variable domain, completed using reference TRBV9 and TRBJ2-7, is DSGVTQTPKHLITATGQRVTLRCSPRSGDLSVYWYQQSLDQGLQFLIQYYNGEERAKGNILERFSAQQFPDLHSELNLSSLELGDSALYFCASSVGANLNYEQYFGPGTRLTVT.

The chain is built from TRBV20-1 and TRBJ1-1; D remains ambiguous. Germline V lookup: CDR1 DFQATT, CDR2 SNEGSKA (reference sequence). Trimming shortened V by 6 bases and J by 1 base, and 6 bases separated the two germline ends. The CDR3 extends over 11 amino acids. The DNA of the CDR3 is TGCAGTGCCCGGTCGAACACTGAAGCTTTCTTT. Its protein product is CSARSNTEAFF.

The gene calls are TRBV10-1 and TRBJ2-1; 9 nucleotides match TRBD2. This CDR3 comprises 15 residues. The J segment lost 4 bases and the V segment lost 4 bases, leaving 5 bases of the junction unmatched. Germline V CDR1 and CDR2: WNHNN, SYGVQD (reference sequence). CDR3 nucleotides: TGCGCCAGCAGTGGACTAGCGGAAGATTACAATGAGCAGTTCTTC. Amino acid sequence: CASSGLAEDYNEQFF.

This clone was recorded once. The V and J genes are TRBV27 and TRBJ2-1; D might be TRBD2 (6 bases). Trimming removed 3 bases at V and 9 bases at J, with 15 bases between. The CDR3 has 14 residues. CDR1 is MNHEY, CDR2 SMNVEV, per germline (reference sequence). In DNA form, the CDR3 reads TGTGCCAGCAGTTTTCCCTGGGACTTAGCTGAGCAGTTCTTC. Its translation: CASSFPWDLAEQFF.

This clone was detected once. Written as DNA, the CDR3 is TGTGCCAGCAGCCCTGGGACAGGGCTGGAAAAACTGTTTTTT. It specifies CASSPGTGLEKLFF. This chain links TRBV7-8 with TRBJ1-4; TRBD1 agrees at 9 bases. The CDR3 runs 14 residues. CDR1 and CDR2 (germline): SGHVS, FQNEAQ. Losses at the gene ends were 5 bases for V and 8 bases for J; bases not matched to a gene: 6.

The chain links TRBV28 to TRBJ1-2; 8 positions match TRBD1. Germline-derived CDR1 and CDR2 are MDHEN and SYDVKM. V lost 6 bases, J lost 8 bases, and 14 bases stayed unmatched. CDR3 size: 15 residues. The CDR3 is CASSLLYQGAKGYTF. The CDR3 DNA reads TGTGCCAGCAGCCTCCTATATCAGGGGGCGAAGGGCTACACCTTC.

The chain links TRBV2 to TRBJ2-7; the D gene is possibly TRBD1 (6 bases). Germline values: CDR1 SNHLY, CDR2 FYNNEI. The CDR3 is made up of 15 amino acids. The V end was cut by 1 base, the J end by 3 bases, with 13 bases between. CDR3 residues: CASSEVLDSIYEQYF. Written as DNA, the CDR3 is TGTGCCAGCAGTGAAGTACTGGACAGCATCTACGAGCAGTACTTC.

The genes are TRBV2 and TRBJ1-6; 10 nucleotides align to TRBD1. V gave up 7 bases and J gave up 4 bases; unmatched junction bases: 4. From germline, CDR1 is SNHLY and CDR2 FYNNEI. CDR3 size: 15 residues. The chain's CDR3 is CASIPGQGYNSPLHF. As DNA, the CDR3 is TGTGCCAGCATTCCGGGACAGGGGTATAATTCACCCCTCCACTTT. Drawing the rest from reference TRBV2 and TRBJ1-6, the complete variable domain is EPEVTQTPSHQVTQMGQEVILRCVPISNHLYFYWYRQILGQKVEFLVSFYNNEISEKSEIFDDQFSVERPDGSNFTLKIRSTKLEDSAMYFCASIPGQGYNSPLHFGNGTRLTVT.

The V call is TRBV28, the J call TRBJ2-7; D is undetermined. V shed 2 bases and J shed 2 bases, with 4 bases lying between them. The V gene's germline CDR1 is MDHEN and CDR2 SYDVKM. The CDR3 contains 12 residues. In DNA, the CDR3 is TGTGCCAGCAGTTTAGCTGCCTACGAGCAGTACTTC. Its translation: CASSLAAYEQYF.

The V call is TRBV5-6, the J call TRBJ2-7, with D possibly TRBD1 on 5 matching bases. Germline lookup yields CDR1 SGHDT and CDR2 YYEEEE. CDR3 length equals 14 residues. V lost 5 bases and J 1 base, leaving 13 bases between the germline ends. Here the CDR3 reads CASRIWGSSYEQYF. In DNA, the CDR3 is TGTGCCAGCAGAATTTGGGGCAGTTCCTACGAGCAGTACTTC.